This TCR beta chain was recovered during a study of T cell changes during pregnancy in multiple sclerosis. V was trimmed by 3 bases and J by 1 base, leaving 6 bases between them. Germline CDR1 and CDR2: SGHVS and FNYEAQ. CDR3 length: 14 residues. TCRdb's table, derived via immunoSEQ multiplex PCR, lists solely in-frame clones and lacks some. This table has tens of thousands of clones, around 90% appearing once. The sequencing here drew on CD8+ T cells from peripheral blood mononuclear cells, taken after pregnancy. J is TRBJ2-2 and V is TRBV7-6; D may be TRBD1 (5 bases). This clonotype was sampled from a female donor in good health, enrolled as a control in a pregnancy study. In nucleotides, the CDR3 is TGTGCCAGCAGCTTGGACAAGAACACCGGGGAGCTGTTTTTT. The encoded protein is CASSLDKNTGELFF.